The sequence of this T cell receptor beta chain was determined in a study of CD8 T cells in ankylosing spondylitis. Per the germline V gene, CDR1 is MGHRA and CDR2 is YSYEKL. The CDR3 totals 14 residues. Trimming removed 4 bases from V and 3 bases from J; junction bases left unmatched: 5. One entry per CDR3 protein, called by TCRdb with MiXCR from the 5' RACE reads. The profile shows some 200,000 distinct CDR3 sequences, around 25% of them singletons. Study conclusions and caveats: A TCR beta motif of under 10 highly homologous variants seemed to mark ankylosing spondylitis blood.

There are a few counts of this clonotype. Antigen specificity is unknown. The V and J genes are TRBV4-1 and TRBJ1-2; 7 bases are a match to TRBD1. The sample comprised blood, either unsorted or a sorted T cell fraction (not recorded which). The receptor comes from a male donor with ankylosing spondylitis or in good health (not recorded which). The CDR3, as DNA: TGCGCCAGCAGCCCCAGGGGGAAGGACTATGGCTACACCTTC. This translates into CASSPRGKDYGYTF.